This TCR beta chain was found in a study of CD8+ T cells in alopecia areata. Notes on this clone: As yet, its antigen is unknown. Mismatch with germline at one junction end may stem from a read error.

As the sequencing template, cDNA was produced by extracting RNA and reverse transcribing it. The protocol was immunoSEQ multiplex PCR, while the TCRdb copy is restricted to in-frame clones and leaves out a portion. The sample consists of approximately 280,000 clones, nearly 60% of them appearing once. The treatment: oral pan-JAK inhibitor, 5-10 mg twice daily. The CDR3 consists of 16 residues. In germline, CDR1 is SSHAT, CDR2 FNYEAQ (reference sequence). Study-wide points: Greater clonality was observed in lesional scalp samples, especially alopecia totalis/universalis, versus normal scalp.

The gene calls are TRBV7-7 and TRBJ2-3, with 13 bases lining up with TRBD2. The sequences come from CD4+ T cells sorted from blood, collected at week 24, from a patient treated with tofacitinib. This receptor was taken from a human donor with alopecia areata. Here the CDR3 DNA reads TGTGCTAGCAGCCAGGGACTAGCGGGACCCACAGATACGCAGTATTTT. It is translated as CASSQGLAGPTDTQYF.